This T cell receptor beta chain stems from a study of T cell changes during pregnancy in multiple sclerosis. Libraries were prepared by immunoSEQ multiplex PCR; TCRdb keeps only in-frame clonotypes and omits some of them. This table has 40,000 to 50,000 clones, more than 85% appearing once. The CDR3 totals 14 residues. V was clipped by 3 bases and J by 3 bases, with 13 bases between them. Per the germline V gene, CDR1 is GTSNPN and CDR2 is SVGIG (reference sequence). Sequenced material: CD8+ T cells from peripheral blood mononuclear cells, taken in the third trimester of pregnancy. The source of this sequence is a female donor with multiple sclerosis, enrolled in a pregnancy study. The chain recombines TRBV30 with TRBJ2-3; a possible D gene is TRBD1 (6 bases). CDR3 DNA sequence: TGTGCCTGGAGCGGTGGCAGGGGAACAGATACGCAGTATTTT. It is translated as CAWSGGRGTDTQYF. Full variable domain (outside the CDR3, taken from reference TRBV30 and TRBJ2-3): SQTIHQWPATLVQPVGSPLSLECTVEGTSNPNLYWYRQAAGRGLQLLFYSVGIGQISSEVPQNLSASRPQDRQFILSSKKLLLSDSGFYLCAWSGGRGTDTQYFGPGTRLTVL.